One sample yielded the 17 T cell receptor beta chains listed below, sequenced in a study of post-analysis software for immune sequencing data. General study findings and limits: Included in a set of roughly 5 TRBV segments more frequent in patients than controls were TRBV5-6, TRBV5-1 and TRBV20-1.

The antigens these receptors bind are not known. The TCR beta cDNA libraries carried unique molecular identifiers. TCRdb used MiXCR to reprocess the PCR reads, holding one entry per CDR3 protein. The sample has approximately 770,000 distinct CDR3 sequences; about half are singletons. The sequencing input was blood. The receptors were sampled from a girl aged 10-17 years with multiple sclerosis.

The chain uses TRBV7-9 and TRBJ1-2, with no clear D. Germline CDR1 and CDR2: SEHNR and FQNEAQ (reference sequence). V lost 2 bases, J lost 4 bases, and 11 bases lay in between. The CDR3 length is 14 residues. CDR3 DNA sequence: TGTGCCAGCAGCTTATTATCCTCAACCTATGGCTACACCTTC. It is translated as CASSLLSSTYGYTF.

This chain joins TRBV20-1 and TRBJ2-1, with a possible D match to TRBD1 (5 bases). This CDR3 contains 17 residues. The ends were cut back, 0 bases at V and 1 base at J, with 16 bases in the middle. CDR1 DFQATT and CDR2 SNEGSKA come from the germline V gene (reference sequence). DNA for the CDR3: TGCAGTGCTAGAGACCATATGGGGCAGGGATCCTACAATGAGCAGTTCTTC. This gives the protein CSARDHMGQGSYNEQFF.

The rearrangement uses TRBV27 and TRBJ2-7, with no clear D. The DNA end lines up better with TRBJ2-5; the J call may be wrong. Germline V gene sequence: CDR1 MNHEY, CDR2 SMNVEV (reference sequence). The CDR3 consists of 14 residues. The CDR3 loop is CASSLRPTGETQYF. CDR3 DNA: TGTGCCAGCAGTTTGAGACCTACTGGGGAGACCCAGTACTTC.

This clonotype was seen more than once but under ten times. The rearrangement uses TRBV14 and TRBJ2-7, with 7 bases lining up with TRBD2. V lost 1 base, J lost 5 bases, and 2 bases stayed unmatched. CDR1 is SGHDN and CDR2 is FVKESK in the germline V gene. This CDR3 contains 13 residues. DNA for the CDR3: TGTGCCAGCAGCCAAGTGGCGGGAGACGAGCAGTACTTC. Translation gives CASSQVAGDEQYF.

This chain connects TRBV7-9 to TRBJ1-1; D is ambiguous. The CDR3 runs to 12 residues. The V gene's germline CDR1 is SEHNR and CDR2 FQNEAQ (reference sequence). Trimming shortened V by 2 bases and J by 4 bases, and 5 bases separated the two germline ends. CDR3 region: CASSLLFTEAFF. The CDR3 DNA reads TGTGCCAGCAGCTTACTTTTCACTGAAGCTTTCTTT.

The chain is built from TRBV11-1 and TRBJ2-1; D remains unclear. Trimming took off 3 bases at V and 5 bases at J, with 11 bases between the two ends. The germline V gene encodes CDR1 SGHAT and CDR2 FQDESV (reference sequence). This CDR3 spans 14 amino acids. The CDR3 loop reads CASSFAQVDNEQFF. For the CDR3, the DNA is TGTGCCAGCAGCTTCGCGCAGGTTGACAATGAGCAGTTCTTC.

In its sample, this clonotype was seen a few times. V and J are TRBV7-6 and TRBJ2-4, with D possibly matching TRBD1 (5 bases). The J call is doubtful: the DNA matches TRBJ2-7 better. The V gene's germline CDR1 is SGHVS and CDR2 FNYEAQ. This CDR3 is 15 amino acids long. In nucleotides, the CDR3 is TGTGCCAGCAGCTTAGTTCGGGTGGGGCTGCACGAGCAGTACTTC. It translates to CASSLVRVGLHEQYF.

The chain is built from TRBV12-3 or TRBV12-4 and TRBJ2-7, with 12 bases fitting TRBD2. The ends lost 5 bases at V and 2 bases at J; junction bases unmatched: 4. The CDR3 spans 15 residues. The CDR3 nucleotides read TGTGCCAGCAGTCAGCTAGCGGGAGGGCCCTACGAGCAGTACTTC. Translation gives CASSQLAGGPYEQYF.

Written as DNA, the CDR3 is TGTGCCATCAGTGACCCGCGGAGCACTGAAGCTTTCTTT. This translates into CAISDPRSTEAFF. J is TRBJ1-1 and V is TRBV10-3; D is uncertain. The length of the CDR3 is 13 residues. V was shortened by 3 bases and J by 4 bases, with 9 bases between the two germline ends. CDR1 and CDR2 (germline): ENHRY, SYGVKD.

This chain connects TRBV15 to TRBJ2-1, with TRBD2 matching over 7 bases. The germline V gene has CDR1 LNHNV and CDR2 YYDKDF (reference sequence). This CDR3 is built from 15 residues. V dropped 2 bases and J dropped 4; count of bases not matched to a gene: 5. CDR3 bases: TGTGCCACCAGCAGACTAGCGGCCATATACAATGAGCAGTTCTTC. Amino acid sequence: CATSRLAAIYNEQFF.

The chain recombines TRBV27 with TRBJ2-1, with a weak D call TRBD2 (6 bases). The germline gives CDR1 MNHEY, CDR2 SMNVEV (reference sequence). Between the trimmed V and J ends, which lost 1 base and 6 bases, there was a span of 10 bases. The CDR3 sequence is 14 residues long. The CDR3 DNA reads TGTGCCAGCAGTTTATTTCCTAGCGTCAATGAGCAGTTCTTC. Translated: CASSLFPSVNEQFF.

This chain connects TRBV14 to TRBJ1-2; 10 nucleotides match TRBD1. The CDR3 is 16 residues long. Germline values: CDR1 SGHDN, CDR2 FVKESK. V gave up 4 bases and J gave up 4 bases; unmatched junction bases: 9. The CDR3 here is CASSPTGGTTPYGYTF. The DNA for the CDR3 is TGTGCCAGCAGCCCGACAGGGGGCACGACCCCCTATGGCTACACCTTC.

The chain combines TRBV27 with TRBJ2-2; D ambiguous. Germline values: CDR1 MNHEY, CDR2 SMNVEV (reference sequence). Trimming removed 1 base from V and 2 bases from J, with 8 bases in between. CDR3 length: 15 amino acids. CDR3 protein: CASSLWSPNTGELFF. In nucleotides, the CDR3 is TGTGCCAGCAGTTTATGGTCCCCCAACACCGGGGAGCTGTTTTTT.

This clonotype has ten or more counts. The chain couples TRBV27 to TRBJ2-1, with 9 bases lining up with TRBD2. There are 14 residues in the CDR3. In germline, CDR1 is MNHEY, CDR2 SMNVEV (reference sequence). V shed 6 bases and J 4 bases; nucleotides not matched to a gene: 4. The DNA of the CDR3 is TGTGCCAGCAGCTTGCTAGCGGGGTACAATGAGCAGTTCTTC. The encoded protein is CASSLLAGYNEQFF.

This clonotype was counted between two and nine times. The chain uses TRBV2 and TRBJ2-3, with 7 bases fitting TRBD2. The CDR3 consists of 12 residues. The V and J ends lost 8 bases and 8 bases, in that order; junction bases with no gene match: 7. Looked up from germline, CDR1 is SNHLY and CDR2 is FYNNEI. For the CDR3, the DNA is TGTGCCAGCTCCCTAGCGGATGCTACGCAGTATTTT. Encoded protein: CASSLADATQYF.

J is TRBJ2-1 and V is TRBV7-8; 11 bases line up with TRBD2. Germline V lookup: CDR1 SGHVS, CDR2 FQNEAQ. The CDR3 covers 14 residues. The ends lost 1 base at V and 9 bases at J; junction bases unmatched: 2. CDR3 in amino acids: CASSLGSGGGEQFF. As DNA, the CDR3 is TGTGCCAGCAGCTTAGGTAGCGGGGGGGGTGAGCAGTTCTTC.

The V gene is TRBV4-3, the J gene TRBJ2-7; D might be TRBD1 (5 bases). The CDR3 loop spans 14 amino acids. The V gene lost 1 base and the J gene lost 4 bases, with 11 bases spanning the gap. Germline V CDR1 and CDR2: LGHNA, YSLEER. CDR3 sequence reads: CASSQGRAAYEQYF. The DNA of the CDR3 is TGCGCCAGCAGCCAAGGCAGGGCAGCGTACGAGCAGTACTTC.